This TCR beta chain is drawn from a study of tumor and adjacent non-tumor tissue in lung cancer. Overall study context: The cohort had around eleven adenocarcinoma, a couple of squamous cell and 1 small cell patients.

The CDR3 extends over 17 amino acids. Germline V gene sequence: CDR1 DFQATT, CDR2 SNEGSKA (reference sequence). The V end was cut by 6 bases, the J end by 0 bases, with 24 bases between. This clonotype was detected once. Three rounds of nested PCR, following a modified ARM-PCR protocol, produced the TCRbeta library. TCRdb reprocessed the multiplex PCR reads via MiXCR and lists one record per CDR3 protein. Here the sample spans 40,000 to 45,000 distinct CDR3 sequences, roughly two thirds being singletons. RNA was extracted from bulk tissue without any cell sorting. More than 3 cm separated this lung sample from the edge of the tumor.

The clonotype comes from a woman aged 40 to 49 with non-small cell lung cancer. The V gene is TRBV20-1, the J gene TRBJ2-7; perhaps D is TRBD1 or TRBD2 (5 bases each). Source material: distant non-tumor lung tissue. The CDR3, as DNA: TGCAGTGCCTACCGCGACAGCTTGGGGGTAGACTCCTACGAGCAGTACTTC. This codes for CSAYRDSLGVDSYEQYF.